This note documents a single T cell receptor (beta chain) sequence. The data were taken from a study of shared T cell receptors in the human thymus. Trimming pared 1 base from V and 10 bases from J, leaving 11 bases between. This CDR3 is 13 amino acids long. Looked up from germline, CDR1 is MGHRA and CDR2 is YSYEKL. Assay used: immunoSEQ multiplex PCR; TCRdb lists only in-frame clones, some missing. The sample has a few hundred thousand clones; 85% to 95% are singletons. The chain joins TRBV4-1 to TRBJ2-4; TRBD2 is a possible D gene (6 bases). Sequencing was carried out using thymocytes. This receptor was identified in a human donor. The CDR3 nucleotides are TGCGCCAGCAGCCAAGGGACTAATGTGATTCAGTACTTC. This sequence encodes CASSQGTNVIQYF.